This is a list of T cell receptor beta chains from one sample in a study of siplizumab effects on memory and regulatory T cells. The assay was immunoSEQ multiplex PCR, and TCRdb's table has in-frame clones only and misses some. The table records some 46,000 clones, about 93% of them present only once. The sequenced material came from CD8+ T cells sorted from blood. All receptors derive from a human donor in good health. Each CDR3 is given with its conserved first and last residue. D genes are given only for firm matches. Size is omitted from some rows. Given values are once, few, many or a class for expanded clones.

>TRBJ2-7|.|TRBV29-1|.
CSVEGDYEQYF
TGCAGCGTTGAGGGAGACTACGAGCAGTACTTC
>TRBJ2-7|TRBD2|TRBV19|.
CASSIPFRGGPPASGSYEQYF
TGTGCCAGTAGTATTCCCTTCCGGGGGGGCCCCCCCGCTAGCGGGAGCTACGAGCAGTACTTC
>TRBJ1-2|.|TRBV19|.
CASSHRQEDNYGYTF
TGTGCCAGTAGTCACCGACAGGAGGACAACTATGGCTACACCTTC
>TRBJ2-1|.|TRBV10-3|.
CAIRAGSNEQFF
TGTGCCATCAGGGCAGGCTCCAATGAGCAGTTCTTC
>TRBJ2-3|.|TRBV6-1|.
CASGDPYSDTQYF
TGTGCCAGCGGGGACCCGTATTCGGATACGCAGTATTTT
>TRBJ2-1|.|TRBV27|once
CASSPPPGTSYNEQFF
TGTGCCAGCAGCCCTCCTCCAGGTACATCCTACAATGAGCAGTTCTTC
>TRBJ1-1|TRBD1|TRBV29-1|.
CSVEDSGTGGTEAFF
TGCAGCGTTGAAGACTCCGGGACAGGGGGAACTGAAGCTTTCTTT
>TRBJ2-3|TRBD1|TRBV6-5|.
CASSYSDRGPTDTQYF
TGTGCCAGCAGTTACTCGGACAGGGGACCCACAGATACGCAGTATTTT
>TRBJ2-1|.|TRBV28|.
CASIDRSSYNEQFF
TGTGCCAGCATAGACAGGAGCTCCTACAATGAGCAGTTCTTC
>TRBJ1-1|.|TRBV13|.
CASSSRATNTEAFF
TGTGCCAGCAGCTCTCGGGCCACGAACACTGAAGCTTTCTTT
>TRBJ2-3|.|TRBV19|.
CASLRREFGTDTQYF
TGTGCCAGTCTTCGCAGGGAATTTGGCACAGATACGCAGTATTTT
>TRBJ2-1|TRBD2|TRBV6-5|.
CASTGGGAYNEQFF
TGTGCCAGCACGGGGGGAGGGGCCTACAATGAGCAGTTCTTC